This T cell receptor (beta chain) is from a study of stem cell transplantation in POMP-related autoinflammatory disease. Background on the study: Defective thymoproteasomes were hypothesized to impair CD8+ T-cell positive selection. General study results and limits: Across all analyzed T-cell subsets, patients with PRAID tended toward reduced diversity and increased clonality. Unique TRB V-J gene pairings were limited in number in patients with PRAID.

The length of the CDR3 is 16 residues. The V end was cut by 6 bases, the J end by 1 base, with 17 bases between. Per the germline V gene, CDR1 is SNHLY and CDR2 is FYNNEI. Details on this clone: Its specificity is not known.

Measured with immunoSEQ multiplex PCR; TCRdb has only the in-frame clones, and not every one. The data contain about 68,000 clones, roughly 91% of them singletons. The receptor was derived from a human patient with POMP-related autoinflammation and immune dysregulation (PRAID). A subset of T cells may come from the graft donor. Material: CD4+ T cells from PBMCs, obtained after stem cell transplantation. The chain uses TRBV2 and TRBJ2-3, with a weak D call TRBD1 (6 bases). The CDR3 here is CASSATGNGGTDTQYF. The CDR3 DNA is TGTGCCAGCAGCGCAACAGGGAATGGGGGCACAGATACGCAGTATTTT.